The 6 T cell receptor beta chains in this list originate from one sample, sequenced in a study of T cell changes during pregnancy in multiple sclerosis. The assay was immunoSEQ multiplex PCR, and TCRdb's table has in-frame clones only and misses some. Here the sample spans under 65,000 clones, around 92% being singletons. The material sequenced was CD4+ T cells from peripheral blood mononuclear cells, taken after pregnancy. The receptor set was obtained from a female donor with multiple sclerosis, enrolled in a pregnancy study.

This clone came up once. This chain connects TRBV29-1 to TRBJ2-1, with D possibly TRBD1 on 6 matching bases. The germline V and J ends were trimmed by 2 bases and 5 bases, with 10 bases remaining between them. CDR3 size: 13 residues. Per germline, CDR1 SQVTM and CDR2 ANQGSEA. This chain's CDR3 is CSVETGNHNEQFF. CDR3 in DNA: TGCAGCGTTGAAACAGGGAACCACAATGAGCAGTTCTTC.

CDR3 in amino acids: CASSLVAGGGGEQYF. The CDR3 bases are TGTGCCAGCAGCTTAGTCGCCGGGGGTGGAGGCGAGCAGTACTTC. This chain joins TRBV7-6 and TRBJ2-7, with TRBD2 as a possible D gene (6 bases). The CDR3 consists of 15 residues. Germline V CDR1 and CDR2: SGHVS, FNYEAQ. V was trimmed by 1 base and J by 6 bases, leaving 16 bases between them.

V usage is TRBV5-6 and J usage is TRBJ2-4, with D perhaps TRBD1 (6 bases). Germline V CDR1 and CDR2: SGHDT, YYEEEE. The V end was cut by 1 base, the J end by 6 bases, with 11 bases between. This CDR3 spans 14 amino acids. The CDR3 region has the DNA TGTGCCAGCAGCTTGCGTCAGGGGCTAAACATTCAGTACTTC. Protein: CASSLRQGLNIQYF.

The genes are TRBV30 and TRBJ1-2; 8 positions match TRBD1. In germline, CDR1 is GTSNPN, CDR2 SVGIG (reference sequence). V gave up 3 bases and J gave up 4 bases; unmatched junction bases: 4. The CDR3 length is 13 residues. The CDR3 DNA follows: TGTGCCTGGAGGGGGACAGGATCCTATGGCTACACCTTC. This encodes CAWRGTGSYGYTF.

V and J are TRBV6-1 and TRBJ1-2; D not certain. The CDR3 runs 12 residues. V lost 6 bases and J 7 bases, leaving 12 bases between the germline ends. In germline, CDR1 is MNHNS, CDR2 SASEGT. The CDR3 DNA follows: TGTGCCAGCAGGGCCGAGGGTGGTGGCTACACCTTC. Residues: CASRAEGGGYTF.

The chain is built from TRBV6-6 and TRBJ2-6, with D perhaps TRBD1 (5 bases). Trimming shortened V by 4 bases and J by 0 bases, and 10 bases separated the two germline ends. Per germline, CDR1 MNHNY and CDR2 SVGAGI (reference sequence). This CDR3 is 16 amino acids long. CDR3 residues: CASSFDSPSGANVLTF. CDR3 DNA: TGTGCCAGCAGTTTCGACAGCCCCTCTGGGGCCAACGTCCTGACTTTC.